Shown below are 25 T cell receptor beta chains from a single sample sequenced in a study of blood T cell repertoires in COVID-19 (dated by TCRdb to 2018 to 2020). The method behind the library was the immunoSEQ multiplex PCR assay. Imported from immuneACCESS, the table was reduced by TCRdb to in-frame sequences with V and J called. These copies leave out some clones; in studies compared against another copy, an unresolved V gene accounts for under half, and the cause of the remainder is not known. The sample records more than 200,000 clones, around nine tenths of which are singletons. The ten largest clones take up around 2.9% of the sample. The specimen was peripheral blood. Every receptor here comes from a woman in her sixties or seventies with acute or convalescent COVID-19.

The V and J genes are TRBV14 and TRBJ2-1, with 16 bases aligning to TRBD2. This CDR3 is built from 17 residues. Germline CDR1 and CDR2: SGHDN and FVKESK. After removal of 4 bases from V and 7 bases from J, the junction contained 7 bases not matched to a gene. CDR3 loop: CASSPGTSGRAWNEQFF. As DNA, the CDR3 is TGTGCCAGCAGCCCAGGGACTAGCGGGAGGGCCTGGAATGAGCAGTTCTTC.

The rearrangement uses TRBV19 and TRBJ1-1; D is possibly TRBD1 (5 bases). Germline V gene lookup returns CDR1 LNHDA and CDR2 SQIVND (reference sequence). Trimming took off 1 base at V and 9 bases at J, with 6 bases between the two ends. The CDR3 has 11 amino acids. Written as DNA, the CDR3 is TGTGCCAGTAGTATAGCAGGGCAAGCTTTCTTT. Its protein is CASSIAGQAFF.

The rearrangement joins TRBV27 to TRBJ2-1, with 13 positions matching TRBD2. The CDR3 has 16 amino acids. After removal of 5 bases from V and 6 bases from J, the junction contained 7 bases not matched to a gene. Germline assignment: CDR1 MNHEY and CDR2 SMNVEV (reference sequence). The CDR3 reads CASSRTSGGAFNEQFF. CDR3 DNA sequence: TGTGCCAGCAGTAGAACTAGCGGGGGGGCGTTCAATGAGCAGTTCTTC.

The chain combines TRBV18 with TRBJ1-1; D might be TRBD1 (6 bases). V was shortened by 3 bases and J by 4 bases, with 12 bases between the two germline ends. The germline V gene has CDR1 KGHSH and CDR2 LQKENI. The CDR3 is made up of 14 amino acids. CDR3 DNA: TGTGCCAGCTCACCCTCCACAGGGACCACTGAAGCTTTCTTT. It yields the protein CASSPSTGTTEAFF.

The chain joins TRBV7-6 to TRBJ2-2; D may be TRBD2 (6 bases). CDR1 is SGHVS, CDR2 FNYEAQ, per germline. There are 16 residues in the CDR3. V was shortened by 3 bases and J by 8 bases, with 19 bases between the two germline ends. The CDR3 loop reads CASSFTGTLQGGELFF. CDR3 sequence (DNA): TGTGCCAGCAGCTTTACCGGGACTCTACAAGGGGGGGAGCTGTTTTTT.

The chain carries TRBV6-2 or TRBV6-3 and TRBJ2-7; TRBD2 agrees at 12 bases. The CDR3 has 17 residues. J gave up 2 bases and V 2 bases, and 7 bases lay outside the gene matches. Per germline, CDR1 MNHEY and CDR2 SVGEGT. Written as DNA, the CDR3 is TGTGCCAGCAGTTACATCGAACTAGCGGGAGGCCCCTACGAGCAGTACTTC. Protein product: CASSYIELAGGPYEQYF.

V and J are TRBV7-2 and TRBJ2-1; possibly TRBD2 for D (6 bases). The CDR3 has 14 amino acids. Trimming cost V 4 bases and J 5 bases, with 12 bases left between them. From germline, CDR1 is SGHTA and CDR2 FQGNSA. CDR3 region: CASSWGLEHNEQFF. Here the CDR3 DNA reads TGTGCCAGCAGCTGGGGACTGGAGCACAATGAGCAGTTCTTC.

The chain is built from TRBV11-2 and TRBJ2-1, with TRBD1 matching over 8 bases. V lost 4 bases to trimming and J lost 0 bases; unmatched junction nucleotides: 11. The CDR3 runs 18 residues. Germline lookup yields CDR1 SGHAT and CDR2 FQNNGV. The CDR3 sequence is CASSSRPAGTGSYNEQFF. The CDR3 nucleotides read TGTGCCAGCAGCTCCCGGCCGGCCGGGACAGGCTCCTACAATGAGCAGTTCTTC.

This clone was detected once. CDR3 nucleotide sequence: TGTGCCAGCAGCTTGTCCCTAGGTCCAATAGCCAAAAACATTCAGTACTTC. Protein product: CASSLSLGPIAKNIQYF. The V call is TRBV5-8, the J call TRBJ2-4; D uncertain. With 1 base removed from V and 0 bases from J, the gap between germline ends came to 14 bases. The CDR3 has 17 amino acids. Germline CDR1 is SGHTS and CDR2 is YDEGEE.

This chain uses TRBV10-3 with TRBJ2-1; 10 nucleotides line up with TRBD2. V shed 6 bases, J shed 1 base, and the junction held 3 bases outside the gene matches. The CDR3 length is 15 residues. The germline V gene has CDR1 ENHRY and CDR2 SYGVKD. The CDR3 nucleotides read TGTGCCATCAGCGGGACTAGCGAATCCTACAATGAGCAGTTCTTC. Translated: CAISGTSESYNEQFF.

The chain uses TRBV5-6 and TRBJ2-1; weak D call: TRBD2 (6 bases). The V end was cut by 5 bases, the J end by 0 bases, with 15 bases between. From germline, CDR1 is SGHDT and CDR2 YYEEEE. The CDR3 runs to 16 residues. CDR3 amino acids: CASRSRRVSSYNEQFF. CDR3 coding DNA: TGTGCCAGCAGAAGTAGGAGGGTGTCCTCCTACAATGAGCAGTTCTTC.

J is TRBJ2-7 and V is TRBV14, with a possible D match to TRBD2 (5 bases). V lost 4 bases to trimming and J lost 7 bases, with 20 bases between them. This CDR3 has 15 amino acids. Per germline, CDR1 SGHDN and CDR2 FVKESK. The DNA for the CDR3 is TGTGCCAGCAGCCCCCAGCGGAACATTCTACGGGAGCAGTACTTC. Its protein product is CASSPQRNILREQYF.

The rearrangement links TRBV3-1 (or the pseudogene TRBV3-2) to TRBJ1-3; TRBD1 matches at 11 bases. The germline V gene encodes CDR1 LGHDT and CDR2 YNNKEL (reference sequence). The CDR3 covers 18 residues. Germline trimming cut 1 base from V and 0 bases from J; bases unmatched to any gene: 5. The CDR3 DNA sequence: TGTGCCAGCAGCCAAGCCTCCGGGACAGGGGGCTCTGGAAACACCATATATTTT. Translation gives CASSQASGTGGSGNTIYF.

The gene calls are TRBV7-8 and TRBJ2-1, with D possibly matching TRBD1 (6 bases). This CDR3 spans 15 amino acids. Trimming removed 5 bases from V and 7 bases from J, with 18 bases in between. Germline CDR1 is SGHVS and CDR2 is FQNEAQ. CDR3 coding DNA: TGTGCCAGCAGCCCACCAGTGGGGGCGCGGAATGAGCAGTTCTTC. Its translation: CASSPPVGARNEQFF. The full variable domain, rest sourced from reference TRBV7-8 and TRBJ2-1, is GAGVSQSPRYKVAKRGQDVALRCDPISGHVSLFWYQQALGQGPEFLTYFQNEAQLDKSGLPSDRFFAERPEGSVSTLKIQRTQQEDSAVYLCASSPPVGARNEQFFGPGTRLTVL.

The chain recombines TRBV7-9 with TRBJ2-7, with 7 bases lining up with TRBD2. Trimming took 4 bases from V and 5 from J; bases not matched to a gene: 11. This CDR3 has 15 amino acids. CDR1 and CDR2 (germline): SEHNR, FQNEAQ (reference sequence). CDR3 amino acids: CASSSWTRSSDEQYF. Here the CDR3 DNA reads TGTGCCAGCAGCTCCTGGACTAGGTCCTCGGACGAGCAGTACTTC.

The chain carries TRBV19 and TRBJ1-5; D is ambiguous. The length of the CDR3 is 13 residues. V was clipped by 8 bases and J by 5 bases, with 13 bases between them. In germline, CDR1 is LNHDA, CDR2 SQIVND (reference sequence). Here the CDR3 reads CASSLRSHQPQHF. CDR3 DNA: TGTGCCAGTTCCCTCAGATCTCATCAGCCCCAGCATTTT.

In this sample, this clone turned up once. CDR3 coding DNA: TGCGCCAGCAGTCTTCGGGGGGGAAGTCAAGAGACCCAGTACTTC. Translating gives CASSLRGGSQETQYF. The chain carries TRBV10-1 and TRBJ2-5; 8 nucleotides match TRBD2. Germline-derived CDR1 and CDR2 are WNHNN and SYGVQD (reference sequence). With V trimmed by 5 bases and J by 2 bases, 7 bases remained unmatched. The CDR3 totals 15 residues.

V is TRBV28 and J is TRBJ1-2, with a tentative D call TRBD1 (5 bases). CDR3 size: 12 residues. Germline CDR1 is MDHEN and CDR2 is SYDVKM. V gave up 6 bases and J gave up 13 bases, with 18 bases separating them. The CDR3 reads CASSLNQQDTTF. The DNA of the CDR3 is TGTGCCAGCAGCTTAAACCAACAGGACACCACCTTC.

J is TRBJ1-3 and V is TRBV15; no reliable D call. CDR1 is LNHNV, CDR2 YYDKDF, per germline (reference sequence). The CDR3 is made up of 16 amino acids. The V end was cut by 0 bases, the J end by 0 bases, with 9 bases between. CDR3 nucleotides: TGTGCCACCAGCAGAGATCAGGCAGGCTCTGGAAACACCATATATTTT. It yields the protein CATSRDQAGSGNTIYF.

The genes are TRBV3-1 (or the pseudogene TRBV3-2) and TRBJ1-1, with TRBD1 as a possible D gene (5 bases). This CDR3 region has 14 residues. Trimming took off 4 bases at V and 2 bases at J, with 11 bases between the two ends. Germline CDR1 is LGHDT and CDR2 is YNNKEL (reference sequence). Here the CDR3 reads CASSPGHFNTEAFF. The CDR3 region has the DNA TGTGCCAGCAGCCCCGGACACTTTAACACTGAAGCTTTCTTT.

This clone has only a few counts. V usage is TRBV5-1 and J usage is TRBJ2-7, with 12 bases that match TRBD1. This CDR3 is built from 15 residues. Trimming removed 4 bases from V and 3 bases from J; junction bases left unmatched: 5. Germline CDR1 is SGHRS and CDR2 is YFSETQ. The CDR3 nucleotides read TGCGCCAGCAGCGGGGGACAGGGGGCCCTCTACGAGCAGTACTTC. Its protein product is CASSGGQGALYEQYF.

The CDR3 DNA sequence: TGCGCCAGCAGCTTCCGGGGACTCCAGAACACCGGGGAGCTGTTTTTT. Translated, it gives CASSFRGLQNTGELFF. The J gene is TRBJ2-2, the V gene TRBV5-1; possible D gene TRBD2, 6 bases. This CDR3 has 16 residues. The V end was cut by 2 bases, the J end by 1 base, with 12 bases between. Germline V gene data show CDR1 as SGHRS and CDR2 as YFSETQ.

The V call is TRBV5-1, the J call TRBJ2-1, with 9 bases that match TRBD1. Trimming at V came to 6 bases and at J to 6 bases, leaving 7 bases not matched to a gene. The CDR3 is made up of 14 amino acids. Germline CDR1 SGHRS, CDR2 YFSETQ. The CDR3: CASIPTGGGNEQFF. CDR3 DNA: TGCGCCAGCATCCCGACAGGGGGAGGCAATGAGCAGTTCTTC.

The gene calls are TRBV28 and TRBJ1-1, with 7 bases matching TRBD1. The CDR3 is 15 residues long. Trimming at V came to 3 bases and at J to 0 bases, leaving 4 bases not matched to a gene. Germline lookup yields CDR1 MDHEN and CDR2 SYDVKM. The CDR3 nucleotides are TGTGCCAGCAGTTTTGGGACAGCTTTGAACACTGAAGCTTTCTTT. This encodes CASSFGTALNTEAFF.

The chain has TRBV6-6 and TRBJ2-5, with TRBD2 matching 7 bases. Germline V gives CDR1 MNHNY, CDR2 SVGAGI (reference sequence). The trim removed 10 bases at V and 2 bases at J, leaving 13 bases unmatched. The CDR3 consists of 15 residues. Written as DNA, the CDR3 is TGTGCCACCCAGCTCCAGCGGGGTCGTCAAGAGACCCAGTACTTC. Amino acid sequence: CATQLQRGRQETQYF.